This TCR beta chain was recorded in a study of blood T cell repertoires in COVID-19 (dated by TCRdb to about 2020). Some background on the complete study: Samples from collaborators originated in the United States, Italy and Spain and spanned both the acute and convalescent phases of COVID-19. The material from the prospective study consisted of cDNA or gDNA derived from T cells, B-cell-depleted T cells, or PBMCs. The dataset comprised deeply sampled blood TCRbeta repertoires from subjects exposed to, actively infected with, or recovered from COVID-19. The repertoires were released in a freely available public database intended as a resource for research on the immune response to SARS-CoV-2. The samples were drawn from two sources: the first 160 participants of the ongoing ImmuneRACE study, and 1,200 or so subjects contributed by 6 global collaborators. Sample metadata almost always included a de-identified subject ID, COVID-19 status, age in years and sex. Where available, HLA class I and class II types were obtained from metadata supplied by the sample provider rather than from assay-based typing.

The full study reports these points: The amount of clinical and demographic metadata varied by source and participant and was provided uncurated.

V is shortened by 3 bases, J by 9 bases, and the region joining them spans 9 bases. CDR1 and CDR2 are read off the germline V gene (reference sequence) as LNHDA and SQIVND. Counted from cysteine to phenylalanine, this CDR3 has 12 amino acids. Left in the record is the CDR3 DNA by itself, 36 bases read in frame from the first base. About this clone itself: There is no known antigen for this receptor. Per-nucleotide qualities are absent, and no much larger clonotype sits a single base away.

TCRbeta CDR3 regions were amplified from genomic DNA using the immunoSEQ Assay, a bias-controlled multiplex PCR. Regarding the original processing steps: The number of nucleated cells in each sample was estimated from the amplification of reference gene primers within the assay. To quantify the absolute abundance of each unique TCRbeta CDR3 rearrangement, sequence reads were collapsed and filtered. For each sample, productive Simpson clonality was calculated as the square root of Simpson's diversity index over productive rearrangements. Not all clones reach the TCRdb copy of this immuneACCESS table, which keeps in-frame sequences only. Checked studies attribute under half of the gap to unresolved V genes and leave the rest unexplained. The V and J calls and clone size were taken over from that table, and D and trimming were inferred from the DNA. A total of more than 250,000 clones appear in this sample, approximately 86% of them only once. The ten biggest clones cover 2% to 2.5% of the sample.

Another Seattle source contributed samples from volunteer blood donors who had recovered from COVID-19. Whole blood was collected in K2EDTA tubes by collaborating institutions according to the institutions' own protocols. For TCRbeta analysis, collaborators shipped samples in one of three forms: frozen whole blood, isolated PBMCs, or DNA extracted from either of those sample types. This clonotype originated in a woman aged 30 to 39 who had recovered from COVID-19. Sequencing used peripheral blood. The chain was built from TRBV19 and TRBJ2-1, with the D gene uncertain. The base sequence is TGTGCCAGTAGTATTAGCCCCACTGAGCAGTTCTTC. This is translated as CASSISPTEQFF. Where the CDR3 stops, the reference TRBV19 and TRBJ2-1 genes take over; the full variable domain is DGGITQSPKYLFRKEGQNVTLSCEQNLNHDAMYWYRQDPGQGLRLIYYSQIVNDFQKGDIAEGYSVSREKKESFPLTVTSAQKNPTAFYLCASSISPTEQFFGPGTRLTVL.